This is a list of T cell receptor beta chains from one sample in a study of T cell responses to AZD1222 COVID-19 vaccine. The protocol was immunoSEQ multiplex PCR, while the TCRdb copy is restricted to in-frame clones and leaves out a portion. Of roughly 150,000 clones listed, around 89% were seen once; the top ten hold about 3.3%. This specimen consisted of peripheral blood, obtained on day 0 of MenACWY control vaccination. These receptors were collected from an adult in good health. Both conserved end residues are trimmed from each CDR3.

CDR3: ASSLRRLAAQETQY
J: TRBJ2-5
V: TRBV11-1

CDR3: ASSKTLAKNIQY
J: TRBJ2-4
V: TRBV5-1

CDR3: ASSGSGADTDTQY
J: TRBJ2-3
V: TRBV28

CDR3: ASSRGTVTGELF
J: TRBJ2-2
V: TRBV7-3

CDR3: ASSLVASNEQF
J: TRBJ2-1
V: TRBV27

CDR3: ASSRSTSGALNEQF
J: TRBJ2-1
V: TRBV3-1/TRBV3-2

CDR3: ASSFSDRPRETQY
J: TRBJ2-5
V: TRBV28

CDR3: ASSKREALEQF
J: TRBJ2-1
V: TRBV19

CDR3: ASSQDRREKLF
J: TRBJ1-4
V: TRBV4-3

CDR3: ASSPGQGVGKLF
J: TRBJ1-4
V: TRBV18

CDR3: ASSYGAGFEQY
J: TRBJ2-7
V: TRBV6-5

CDR3: ASRPRQGSKGSPLH
J: TRBJ1-6
V: TRBV2

CDR3: ASSYDASSYEQY
J: TRBJ2-7
V: TRBV6-2/TRBV6-3

CDR3: ASSPGTPNTEAF
J: TRBJ1-1
V: TRBV7-3

CDR3: ASSSRLYTQY
J: TRBJ2-3
V: TRBV7-9

CDR3: ASSLWTGGEIYGYT
J: TRBJ1-2
V: TRBV7-9

CDR3: ASSSSQGPGHVKETQY
J: TRBJ2-5
V: TRBV7-7

CDR3: ASSLSSGNTIY
J: TRBJ1-3
V: TRBV7-8

CDR3: ASSLVGQGGGDTQY
J: TRBJ2-3
V: TRBV5-1

CDR3: ASSQNLASGSRTQY
J: TRBJ2-5
V: TRBV4-1

CDR3: ASSFPGSGANVLT
J: TRBJ2-6
V: TRBV6-5

CDR3: ASSLKGIGNIQY
J: TRBJ2-4
V: TRBV5-6

CDR3: AISGQFNQPQH
J: TRBJ1-5
V: TRBV10-2

CDR3: AWRARGGVYGYT
J: TRBJ1-2
V: TRBV30

CDR3: ASSLAYEQY
J: TRBJ2-7
V: TRBV5-6

CDR3: ASSPLSGAVYEQY
J: TRBJ2-7
V: TRBV7-2

CDR3: ASSFFLQGTTNEKLF
J: TRBJ1-4
V: TRBV5-1

CDR3: ASSITPGLRNEQF
J: TRBJ2-1
V: TRBV7-3

CDR3: ASSIAAGANTGELF
J: TRBJ2-2
V: TRBV19

CDR3: ASSETGVPEAF
J: TRBJ1-1
V: TRBV19

CDR3: ASSTGTQGGGNTIY
J: TRBJ1-3
V: TRBV5-1

CDR3: ASSVGQGFGAF
J: TRBJ1-1
V: TRBV7-9

CDR3: ASSQDRNQPQH
J: TRBJ1-5
V: TRBV4-3

CDR3: ASSPSTQNTEAF
J: TRBJ1-1
V: TRBV7-2

CDR3: SVEEGRLGTGRGYT
J: TRBJ1-2
V: TRBV29-1

CDR3: ASSLQGAETF
J: TRBJ1-1
V: TRBV6-5

CDR3: ASSLNRAGNTIY
J: TRBJ1-3
V: TRBV11-1

CDR3: ASSPVDAGGYNEQF
J: TRBJ2-1
V: TRBV7-2

CDR3: ASSQGDIGNTIY
J: TRBJ1-3
V: TRBV3-1/TRBV3-2

CDR3: ASSQVGRGTDTQY
J: TRBJ2-3
V: TRBV5-5

CDR3: SATAIYGYT
J: TRBJ1-2
V: TRBV20-1

CDR3: ASSEGTRNQPQH
J: TRBJ1-5
V: TRBV18

CDR3: ASSQGQTNYGYT
J: TRBJ1-2
V: TRBV3-1/TRBV3-2